This note documents a single TCR beta chain sequence. Its cognate antigen has yet to be identified. No much larger clonotype is one base removed from it; base qualities were not supplied. This entry comes from a study of cytomegalovirus exposure and HLA in healthy donors (dated 2017 in TCRdb). With regard to the full study: According to a later analysis, the approximately 120 validation repertoires were produced on the same platform as the roughly 600 repertoires of the first cohort. To predict cytomegalovirus infection status, the study combined high-throughput TCR immunosequencing, statistical association of individual TCRs with disease status, and machine learning. In addition to the first cohort of 650 to 750 subjects, a separate validation cohort of approximately 130 different subjects was used. The study was designed to test whether signatures of past pathogen exposure could be identified by cataloging public T cell receptors. Study-wide findings and limitations: The classifier was reported to diagnose cytomegalovirus status with high specificity and sensitivity in both the original and validation cohorts. Subsequent analysis determined that TCRs grouped into clusters in the first cohort also showed a tendency toward co-occurrence across the roughly 120 validation repertoires, and 90% to 95% of cluster scores exceeded 0. A total of fewer than 200 TCR beta chains were listed by the study as associated with cytomegalovirus. All 130 or so repertoires were used to score co-occurrence in the validation cohort in a later analysis, because that analysis had no HLA typing for the cohort. The authors suggested that the approach could potentially be extended to other disease states and immunological phenotypes. While some public TCRs were present in many individuals, most TCR sequences turned up only very rarely across donors. A few of the identified cytomegalovirus-associated TCR beta chains were confirmed in vitro to be specific for cytomegalovirus antigens.

Library generation was performed with the immunoSEQ multiplex PCR assay. In the source study's methods: To diagnose cytomegalovirus status from the catalog of TCR beta chain sequences, a statistical classification framework was built. Imported from immuneACCESS, the table was reduced by TCRdb to in-frame sequences with V and J called. These copies leave out some clones; in studies compared against another copy, an unresolved V gene accounts for under half, and the cause of the remainder is not known. Clone size and V and J calls were adopted from that table, with D and trimming inferred from the DNA. Present in this sample are about 260,000 clones, around 91% of which were seen just once. In total, the top ten clones hold approximately 3% of the sample. Donors formed part of the validation cohort, which comprised 95 to 150 subjects and was distinct from the first cohort of under 800 subjects. The receptor's source is a woman in her twenties or thirties in good health and CMV-seronegative. Sequenced: PBMCs.

For the CDR3, the sequence is CASSLSPGTSEETQYF. The sequenced DNA: TGTGCCAGCAGCTTAAGCCCCGGGACTAGCGAAGAGACCCAGTACTTC. The rearranged chain carries TRBV11-2 and TRBJ2-5, with 10 bases in between that match TRBD2. Germline trimming amounts to 2 bases on V and 3 bases on J, with 6 as the count of junction bases outside the gene matches. The CDR3 starts with the cysteine, ends with the phenylalanine, and has 16 residues. Only CDR3 DNA remains: 48 bases, in frame from the first base. Based on the germline V gene, the CDR1 and CDR2 sequences are SGHAT and FQNNGV.